A selection of T cell receptor beta chains follows, all from one sample in a study of T cell repertoires in cytomegalovirus infection. Their specific antigens are unknown. TCRdb passed the reads through MiXCR, listing each CDR3 protein once. The sample gives about 920,000 distinct CDR3 sequences, around 32% of which show up once; more than 13% is in the top ten. The starting material was cultured CD8+ T cells from PBMCs, obtained from culture after CMV antigen stimulation. The receptors were gathered from a human donor in good health (CMV status not recorded). Some clones in this sample may be carry-over from other donors' samples. Each CDR3 is given without its conserved first and last residue. The order of the fields is V gene, J gene, CDR3 length, CDR3 protein.

TRBV2,TRBJ1-4,10,ASQGAVGKLF
TRBV6-5,TRBJ2-6,13,ASSYRGSGANVLT
TRBV7-1,TRBJ2-5,11,TSGTTLQETQY
TRBV19,TRBJ2-5,14,ASSIGRKLYQETQY
TRBV6-5,TRBJ2-1,10,ATGTGWNKQF
TRBV20-1,TRBJ2-5,9,SARDGQGQY
TRBV9,TRBJ1-3,16,ASSPNRAYSFSGNIIY
TRBV7-9,TRBJ2-7,13,ASSLLIRGSYEQY
TRBV2,TRBJ1-2,10,ATPGRSRGYT
TRBV6-6,TRBJ1-5,12,ASSPDRDGQPQH
TRBV5-5,TRBJ1-2,12,ASSMDRFNYGYT
TRBV4-1,TRBJ2-6,13,ASSQGYSGANVLT
TRBV27,TRBJ1-2,12,ASSLNPESYGYT
TRBV2,TRBJ2-3,11,ASRGDREDTQY
TRBV27,TRBJ1-4,12,ASSSSQGIEKLF
TRBV7-4,TRBJ2-5,14,ASSGRDFGMEETQY
TRBV6-8,TRBJ1-2,10,ASRQTGGGYT
TRBV27,TRBJ2-3,12,ASRPGLALATQY